Below, 19 T cell receptor beta chains from the same sample are listed, as sequenced in a study of shared clonotypes between healthy human individuals (dated by TCRdb to 2018 to 2021). Library preparation was by the immunoSEQ multiplex PCR assay. The immuneACCESS repertoire file appears here via TCRdb, limited to in-frame rearrangements. These files lack a portion of the clones; in checked studies, under half of the deficit traces to unresolved V genes, and the cause of the others is not known. Here the sample has roughly 1,500,000 clones; 98% occur a single time. The ten largest clones take up roughly 0.36% of the sample. Material for sequencing was naive CD4+ T cells sorted from blood. In the paper's terms, the cell subset or site label means: CD45RA+ positively selected. The receptor set was obtained from a young man in good health.

V gene TRBV18 combines with J gene TRBJ1-2; D is ambiguous. Germline V gene data show CDR1 as KGHSH and CDR2 as LQKENI. This CDR3 is built from 12 residues. Trimming shortened V by 5 bases and J by 6 bases, and 10 bases separated the two germline ends. CDR3 sequence reads: CASSETGDGYTF. CDR3 nucleotides: TGTGCCAGCTCAGAGACTGGGGATGGCTACACCTTC.

The chain combines TRBV19 with TRBJ2-7; TRBD2 matches at 8 bases. Germline V gene sequence: CDR1 LNHDA, CDR2 SQIVND (reference sequence). Trimming removed 3 bases from V and 6 bases from J; junction bases left unmatched: 13. The CDR3 spans 16 residues. The CDR3 DNA follows: TGTGCCAGTAGTATCGGTCCCGGGAGGGCCGGAGGCGAGCAGTACTTC. Residues: CASSIGPGRAGGEQYF.

J is TRBJ2-3 and V is TRBV5-1, with D perhaps being TRBD1 or TRBD2 (5 bases each). CDR1 is SGHRS and CDR2 is YFSETQ in the germline V gene. This CDR3 has 15 amino acids. V lost 3 bases and J 1 base, leaving 12 bases between the germline ends. CDR3 in amino acids: CASSSPMGGTDTQYF. CDR3 DNA: TGCGCCAGCAGCTCCCCAATGGGGGGCACAGATACGCAGTATTTT.

The CDR3 protein is CASSRNREDQPQHF. CDR3 in DNA: TGTGCCAGCTCACGAAACAGGGAGGATCAGCCCCAGCATTTT. This chain uses TRBV18 with TRBJ1-5; D possibly corresponds to TRBD1 (6 bases). V lost 4 bases and J 5 bases, leaving 12 bases between the germline ends. Per the germline V gene, CDR1 is KGHSH and CDR2 is LQKENI. CDR3 length equals 14 residues. Full variable domain (rest looked up from reference TRBV18 and TRBJ1-5): NAGVMQNPRHLVRRRGQEARLRCSPMKGHSHVYWYRQLPEEGLKFMVYLQKENIIDESGMPKERFSAEFPKEGPSILRIQQVVRGDSAAYFCASSRNREDQPQHFGDGTRLSIL.

The table lists this clone with a count of one. This sequence joins TRBV11-3 and TRBJ2-5; 9 nucleotides match TRBD2. CDR1 and CDR2 (germline): SGHNT, YENEEA. V shed 0 bases and J 7 bases; nucleotides not matched to a gene: 9. The CDR3 is 16 amino acids. The CDR3 nucleotides are TGTGCCAGCAGCTTAGACTCAGCGGGAGGTGTAGCGACCCAGTACTTC. Translated, it gives CASSLDSAGGVATQYF.

The chain uses TRBV2 and TRBJ2-1; 13 nucleotides agree with TRBD2. Germline CDR1 is SNHLY and CDR2 is FYNNEI. The CDR3 is 19 amino acids. Trimming cost V 0 bases and J 4 bases; bases outside gene matches: 9. The CDR3 here is CASSEALSGLAGQYNEQFF. CDR3 sequence (DNA): TGTGCCAGCAGTGAAGCGCTTTCGGGACTAGCGGGGCAGTACAATGAGCAGTTCTTC.

This chain uses TRBV5-8 with TRBJ1-1; D is unresolved. Germline-derived CDR1 and CDR2 are SGHTS and YDEGEE. CDR3 length: 14 residues. With 3 bases removed from V and 3 bases from J, the gap between germline ends came to 12 bases. Here the CDR3 reads CASSSRLWDTEAFF. CDR3 DNA: TGTGCCAGCAGCTCCAGACTGTGGGACACTGAAGCTTTCTTT.

The chain is built from TRBV1 and TRBJ2-3; whether TRBD2, the table's D call, matches the DNA was not checked. TRBV1 is given as a pseudogene. The CDR3 loop spans 16 amino acids. Here the CDR3 DNA reads TGCACCAGCAGCCAAGAGACTAGCGGGCACACAGATACGCAGTATTTT. Amino acids: CTSSQETSGHTDTQYF.

The sample holds one count of this clone. The chain combines TRBV4-3 with TRBJ2-1, with D hard to call. V lost 4 bases and J 3 bases, leaving 7 bases between the germline ends. Germline V lookup: CDR1 LGHNA, CDR2 YSLEER. The CDR3 sequence is 13 residues long. In DNA form, the CDR3 reads TGCGCCAGCAGCCCAGTGGGCTACAATGAGCAGTTCTTC. The encoded protein is CASSPVGYNEQFF.

V usage is TRBV2 and J usage is TRBJ1-5; no reliable D call. Trimming removed 5 bases from V and 5 bases from J, with 4 bases in between. Germline V gene lookup returns CDR1 SNHLY and CDR2 FYNNEI. This CDR3 spans 11 amino acids. The CDR3 DNA reads TGTGCCAGCAGTATTGATCAGCCCCAGCATTTT. Encoded protein: CASSIDQPQHF.

The chain combines TRBV13 with TRBJ1-1; possibly TRBD1 for D (5 bases). V was shortened by 4 bases and J by 3 bases, with 15 bases between the two germline ends. The CDR3 is made up of 15 amino acids. Germline CDR1 is PRHDT and CDR2 is FYEKMQ (reference sequence). The CDR3 sequence is CASSSSPGGYTEAFF. CDR3 in DNA: TGTGCCAGCAGCTCAAGTCCTGGGGGGTACACTGAAGCTTTCTTT.

The chain carries TRBV19 and TRBJ2-2; 11 nucleotides line up with TRBD1. Germline V gene sequence: CDR1 LNHDA, CDR2 SQIVND (reference sequence). The CDR3 totals 16 residues. V was clipped by 10 bases and J by 2 bases; unmatched bases: 9. The CDR3 coding sequence is TGTGCCACAGACGTAGGACAGGGGGCTAACACCGGGGAGCTGTTTTTT. As protein: CATDVGQGANTGELFF.

The V call is TRBV15, the J call TRBJ2-7; 9 nucleotides line up with TRBD1. CDR3 length: 20 residues. The germline V gene encodes CDR1 LNHNV and CDR2 YYDKDF (reference sequence). Germline trimming cut 0 bases from V and 5 bases from J; bases unmatched to any gene: 20. The DNA of the CDR3 is TGTGCCACCAGCAGAGACGAAACAACTGAAGGGACAGGGAGAGATCACGAGCAGTACTTC. Encoded protein: CATSRDETTEGTGRDHEQYF.

This clone occurred once. The genes are TRBV4-1 and TRBJ1-4, with TRBD1 matching over 9 bases. CDR1 MGHRA and CDR2 YSYEKL come from the germline V gene. Trimming took 3 bases from V and 8 from J; bases not matched to a gene: 4. CDR3 size: 14 residues. The CDR3 here is CASSQGQGREKLFF. CDR3 coding DNA: TGCGCCAGCAGCCAGGGACAGGGTCGCGAAAAACTGTTTTTT.

The chain recombines TRBV15 with TRBJ1-4, with 9 bases identical to TRBD1. CDR1 is LNHNV, CDR2 YYDKDF, per germline (reference sequence). The CDR3 covers 14 residues. V lost 1 base, J lost 8 bases, and 2 bases stayed unmatched. This CDR3 reads CATSRVTGGEKLFF. As DNA, the CDR3 is TGTGCCACCAGCAGAGTGACAGGGGGAGAAAAACTGTTTTTT. The full variable domain, rest sourced from reference TRBV15 and TRBJ1-4, is DAMVIQNPRYQVTQFGKPVTLSCSQTLNHNVMYWYQQKSSQAPKLLFHYYDKDFNNEADTPDNFQSRRPNTSFCFLDIRSPGLGDTAMYLCATSRVTGGEKLFFGSGTQLSVL.

The chain links TRBV19 to TRBJ2-1; TRBD2 agrees at 7 bases. Per germline, CDR1 LNHDA and CDR2 SQIVND (reference sequence). J gave up 5 bases and V 8 bases, and 6 bases lay outside the gene matches. The CDR3 has 13 residues. The CDR3 DNA is TGTGCCAGTTCGAGCGGGACCCACAATGAGCAGTTCTTC. Its protein product is CASSSGTHNEQFF.

V is TRBV6-1 and J is TRBJ2-5; maybe TRBD1 (6 bases). Germline assignment: CDR1 MNHNS and CDR2 SASEGT. Trimming removed 6 bases at V and 2 bases at J, with 16 bases between. The CDR3 contains 15 residues. CDR3: CASREVRGGQETQYF. The CDR3, as DNA: TGTGCCAGCAGGGAGGTCAGGGGTGGGCAAGAGACCCAGTACTTC.

The rearrangement joins TRBV7-9 to TRBJ1-2; D is uncertain. CDR1 and CDR2 (germline): SEHNR, FQNEAQ (reference sequence). V lost 0 bases, J lost 8 bases, and 16 bases lay in between. The CDR3 contains 15 residues. In nucleotides, the CDR3 is TGTGCCAGCAGCTTAGCTCACCCCTCCGGGAACGGCTACACCTTC. Its protein is CASSLAHPSGNGYTF.

The chain couples TRBV5-4 to TRBJ1-2, with D tentatively TRBD1 (6 bases). V gave up 4 bases and J gave up 1 base, with 11 bases separating them. Germline assignment: CDR1 SGHNT and CDR2 YYREEE (reference sequence). The CDR3 has 14 residues. For the CDR3, the DNA is TGTGCCAGCAGCCCAACACAGGGTAACTATGGCTACACCTTC. Residues: CASSPTQGNYGYTF.